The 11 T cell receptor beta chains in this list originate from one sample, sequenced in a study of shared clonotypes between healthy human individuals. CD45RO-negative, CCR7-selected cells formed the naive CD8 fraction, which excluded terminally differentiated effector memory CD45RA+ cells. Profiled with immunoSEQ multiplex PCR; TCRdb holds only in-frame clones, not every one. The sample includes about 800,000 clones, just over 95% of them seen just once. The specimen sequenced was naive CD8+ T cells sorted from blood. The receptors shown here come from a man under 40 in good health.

Written as DNA, the CDR3 is TGTGCCAGTAGTTTCCGGGGTTTCAATCAGCCCCAGCATTTT. Encoded protein: CASSFRGFNQPQHF. The chain joins TRBV19 to TRBJ1-5; D gene unclear. Between the trimmed V and J ends, which lost 5 bases and 3 bases, there was a span of 11 bases. Germline V gene data show CDR1 as LNHDA and CDR2 as SQIVND (reference sequence). CDR3 length: 14 amino acids.

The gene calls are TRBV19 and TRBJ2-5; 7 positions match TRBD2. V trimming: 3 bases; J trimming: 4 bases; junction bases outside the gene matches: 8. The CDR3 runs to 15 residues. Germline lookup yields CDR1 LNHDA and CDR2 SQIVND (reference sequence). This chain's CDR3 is CASSIASGRIETQYF. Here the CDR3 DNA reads TGTGCCAGTAGTATTGCTAGCGGACGAATAGAGACCCAGTACTTC.

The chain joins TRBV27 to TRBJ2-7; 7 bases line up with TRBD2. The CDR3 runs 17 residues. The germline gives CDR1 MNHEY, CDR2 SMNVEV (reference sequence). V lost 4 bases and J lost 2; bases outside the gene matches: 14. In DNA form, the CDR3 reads TGTGCCAGCAGTTGGCGCAGCCCTAGCGGCACGACCTACGAGCAGTACTTC. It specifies CASSWRSPSGTTYEQYF.

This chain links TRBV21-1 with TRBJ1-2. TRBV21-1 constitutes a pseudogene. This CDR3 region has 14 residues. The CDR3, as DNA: TGTGCCAGCAGCAAAAGACTCCGGGGGTGGGGCTACACCTTC. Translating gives CASSKRLRGWGYTF.

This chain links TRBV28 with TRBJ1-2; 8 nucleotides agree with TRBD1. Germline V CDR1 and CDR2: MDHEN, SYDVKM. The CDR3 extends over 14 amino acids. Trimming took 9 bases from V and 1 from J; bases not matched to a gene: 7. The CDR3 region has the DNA TGTGCCAGTAGCGGGACAGGACTTAACTATGGCTACACCTTC. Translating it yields CASSGTGLNYGYTF.

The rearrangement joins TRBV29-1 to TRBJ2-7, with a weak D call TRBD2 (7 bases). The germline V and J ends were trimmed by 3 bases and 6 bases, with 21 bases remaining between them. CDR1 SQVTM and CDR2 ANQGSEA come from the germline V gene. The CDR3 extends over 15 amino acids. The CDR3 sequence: CSVDPLGGGGGEQYF. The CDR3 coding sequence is TGCAGCGTTGACCCCCTAGGGGGAGGGGGAGGCGAGCAGTACTTC.

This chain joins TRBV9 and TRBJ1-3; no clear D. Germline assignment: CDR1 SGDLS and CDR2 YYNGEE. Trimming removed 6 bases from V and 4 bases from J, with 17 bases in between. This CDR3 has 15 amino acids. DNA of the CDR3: TGTGCCAGCACCCCGACCATTAATCAGGGAAACACCATATATTTT. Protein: CASTPTINQGNTIYF. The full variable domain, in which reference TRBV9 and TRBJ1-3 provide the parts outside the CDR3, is DSGVTQTPKHLITATGQRVTLRCSPRSGDLSVYWYQQSLDQGLQFLIQYYNGEERAKGNILERFSAQQFPDLHSELNLSSLELGDSALYFCASTPTINQGNTIYFGEGSWLTVV.

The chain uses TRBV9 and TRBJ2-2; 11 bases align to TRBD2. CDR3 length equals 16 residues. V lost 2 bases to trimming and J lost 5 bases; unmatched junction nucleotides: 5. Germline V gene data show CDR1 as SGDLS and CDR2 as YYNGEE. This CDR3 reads CASSVAASGRTGELFF. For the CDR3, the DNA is TGTGCCAGCAGCGTCGCGGCTAGCGGGAGGACCGGGGAGCTGTTTTTT.

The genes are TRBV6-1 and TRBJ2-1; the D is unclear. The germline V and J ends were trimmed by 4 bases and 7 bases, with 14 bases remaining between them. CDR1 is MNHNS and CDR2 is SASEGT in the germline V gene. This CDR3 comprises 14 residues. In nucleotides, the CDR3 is TGTGCCAGCAGTGGGGATAATACTGAGAATGAGCAGTTCTTC. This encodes CASSGDNTENEQFF.

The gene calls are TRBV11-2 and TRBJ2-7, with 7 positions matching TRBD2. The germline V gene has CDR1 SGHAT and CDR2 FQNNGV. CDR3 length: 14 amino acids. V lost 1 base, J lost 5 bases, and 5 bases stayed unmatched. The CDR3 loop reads CASSLGLAADEQYF. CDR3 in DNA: TGTGCCAGCAGCTTAGGCCTAGCGGCTGACGAGCAGTACTTC.

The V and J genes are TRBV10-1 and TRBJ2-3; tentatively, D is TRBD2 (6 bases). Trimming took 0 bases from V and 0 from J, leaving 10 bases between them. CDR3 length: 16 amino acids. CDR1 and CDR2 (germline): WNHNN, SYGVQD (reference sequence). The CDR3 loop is CASSESRLASTDTQYF. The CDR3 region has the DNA TGCGCCAGCAGTGAGTCGAGGCTAGCGAGCACAGATACGCAGTATTTT.